The 14 T cell receptor beta chains given below trace back to one sample, sequenced in a study of T-cell memory formation after mild COVID-19. MiXCR, applied by TCRdb to the 5' RACE reads, yields one record per CDR3 protein. Here the sample spans 550,000 to 700,000 distinct CDR3 sequences, about 18% being singletons. The specimen sequenced was PBMCs or a T cell subset sorted from them (not recorded which). The receptor source for this set is an adult woman who had mild COVID-19 (a few samples of this study predate the infection). Cell type and time point are not known.

In its sample, this clonotype was seen a few times. The V gene is TRBV7-8, the J gene TRBJ1-2, with D hard to call. This CDR3 region has 15 residues. CDR1 and CDR2 (germline): SGHVS, FQNEAQ. Between the trimmed V and J ends, which lost 8 bases and 8 bases, there was a span of 24 bases. The CDR3 region is CASEQQFGRGGGYTF. DNA for the CDR3: TGTGCCAGCGAGCAGCAGTTCGGCCGGGGTGGCGGCTACACCTTC. The whole variable domain, filled in from reference TRBV7-8 and TRBJ1-2, reads GAGVSQSPRYKVAKRGQDVALRCDPISGHVSLFWYQQALGQGPEFLTYFQNEAQLDKSGLPSDRFFAERPEGSVSTLKIQRTQQEDSAVYLCASEQQFGRGGGYTFGSGTRLTVV.

This chain connects TRBV10-3 to TRBJ2-3; 10 nucleotides match TRBD1. CDR3 length equals 16 residues. The V segment lost 8 bases and the J segment 3 bases; nucleotides outside the gene matches: 11. Germline CDR1 ENHRY, CDR2 SYGVKD. The CDR3 region has the DNA TGTGCCATCGGGACAGGGGTCCTCCGGGGAACAGATACGCAGTATTTT. Protein sequence: CAIGTGVLRGTDTQYF.

The sample holds many counts of this clonotype. This sequence joins TRBV2 and TRBJ2-3, with TRBD1 matching 7 bases. Germline V gives CDR1 SNHLY, CDR2 FYNNEI. J was trimmed by 4 bases and V by 3 bases; bases with no gene match: 4. The CDR3 extends over 14 amino acids. The DNA of the CDR3 is TGTGCCAGCAGTGAGCAGGGGGTGGCAGATACGCAGTATTTT. Its translation: CASSEQGVADTQYF.

This clonotype has more than one count but fewer than ten. V gene TRBV6-1 combines with J gene TRBJ2-7, with 7 bases that match TRBD2. The CDR3 is made up of 15 amino acids. Germline values: CDR1 MNHNS, CDR2 SASEGT. The ends lost 4 bases at V and 4 bases at J; junction bases unmatched: 10. The DNA of the CDR3 is TGTGCCAGCAGTGCTCTAGCGGAGGGTGGGTACGAGCAGTACTTC. Protein sequence: CASSALAEGGYEQYF.

There are many counts of this clonotype. The chain uses TRBV7-9 and TRBJ2-2, with D perhaps TRBD2 (6 bases). This CDR3 has 16 amino acids. Between the trimmed V and J ends, which lost 11 bases and 6 bases, there was a span of 25 bases. From germline, CDR1 is SEHNR and CDR2 FQNEAQ (reference sequence). Here the CDR3 DNA reads TGTGCCTATCAGCGCGGGTCAGGGAGGATTTCCGGGGAGCTGTTTTTT. This codes for CAYQRGSGRISGELFF.

This clonotype has a handful of counts. The rearrangement joins TRBV27 to TRBJ2-7; D may be TRBD1 (6 bases). Germline CDR1 is MNHEY and CDR2 is SMNVEV (reference sequence). The CDR3 sequence is 14 residues long. V shed 6 bases and J shed 3 bases, with 15 bases lying between them. The CDR3 DNA reads as TGTGCCAGCAGCCGACTCGAACAGGGCTACGAGCAGTACTTC. Its protein product is CASSRLEQGYEQYF.

The chain is built from TRBV4-1 and TRBJ1-2; maybe TRBD1 (5 bases). CDR1 is MGHRA, CDR2 YSYEKL, per germline. The CDR3 covers 15 residues. Trimming took 5 bases from V and 3 from J, leaving 16 bases between them. The CDR3 nucleotides are TGCGCCAGCAGCATAAGAGGGGTAGGAGACTATGGCTACACCTTC. Its protein product is CASSIRGVGDYGYTF.

CDR3 sequence reads: CASSGEGTESMDEQYF. DNA of the CDR3: TGTGCCAGCAGCGGAGAGGGGACGGAGAGTATGGACGAGCAGTACTTC. V gene TRBV7-9 combines with J gene TRBJ2-7, with D possibly called TRBD1 or TRBD2 (5 bases each). CDR3 size: 16 residues. V lost 5 bases, J lost 5 bases, and 22 bases lay in between. In germline, CDR1 is SEHNR, CDR2 FQNEAQ (reference sequence).

V and J are TRBV20-1 and TRBJ1-1; 7 bases are shared with TRBD1. The CDR3 is 15 residues long. J lost 9 bases, V lost 0 bases, and 13 bases had no gene match. Germline CDR1 reads DFQATT; CDR2 reads SNEGSKA (reference sequence). The CDR3 sequence: CSARDFWTGTPKAFF. In nucleotides, the CDR3 is TGCAGTGCTAGAGATTTTTGGACAGGTACCCCCAAAGCTTTCTTT.

The chain uses TRBV9 and TRBJ1-5, with D maybe TRBD1 (5 bases). Trimming pared 7 bases from V and 5 bases from J, leaving 13 bases between. The CDR3 contains 13 residues. The germline CDR1 and CDR2 sequences are SGDLS and YYNGEE. In nucleotides, the CDR3 is TGTGCCAGCGGGGAGGGGACGCATCAGCCCCAGCATTTT. Translation: CASGEGTHQPQHF.

This rearrangement joins TRBV9 to TRBJ2-2, with 11 bases aligning to TRBD2. Germline V gene sequence: CDR1 SGDLS, CDR2 YYNGEE. The CDR3 runs 16 residues. V dropped 4 bases and J dropped 4; count of bases not matched to a gene: 6. CDR3 DNA sequence: TGTGCCAGCAGCCTTACTAGCGGGAGTTTCACCGGGGAGCTGTTTTTT. This codes for CASSLTSGSFTGELFF.

This clonotype was detected a few times. The chain employs TRBV27 and TRBJ1-2, with 9 bases that match TRBD1. CDR1 and CDR2 from the germline V gene are MNHEY and SMNVEV (reference sequence). The ends lost 5 bases at V and 3 bases at J; junction bases unmatched: 7. CDR3 length equals 15 residues. In DNA form, the CDR3 reads TGTGCCAGCAGTACCGGACAGGGGCAGTACTATGGCTACACCTTC. Protein sequence: CASSTGQGQYYGYTF.

The V call is TRBV18, the J call TRBJ1-2; tentatively, D is TRBD1 (5 bases). Germline CDR1 reads KGHSH; CDR2 reads LQKENI. Trimming left V 4 bases short and J 4 bases short, with 13 bases between. This CDR3 is built from 14 residues. This CDR3 reads CASSQGQGSYGYTF. CDR3 bases: TGTGCCAGCTCACAAGGCCAGGGAAGCTATGGCTACACCTTC.

Many counts were recorded for this clonotype. This chain connects TRBV20-1 to TRBJ2-1; weak D call: TRBD2 (5 bases). There are 14 residues in the CDR3. Germline V gene lookup returns CDR1 DFQATT and CDR2 SNEGSKA (reference sequence). Trimming removed 4 bases from V and 2 bases from J, with 12 bases in between. The CDR3 region has the DNA TGCAGTGCTAAGAGCGGAGGAACCTACAATGAGCAGTTCTTC. This codes for CSAKSGGTYNEQFF.